This T cell receptor beta chain stems from a study of blood T cell repertoires in COVID-19. In the study overall: The United States, Italy and Spain provided the acute and convalescent COVID-19 samples.

TCRdb keeps only in-frame clones here, not all; method: immunoSEQ multiplex PCR. The table has around 320,000 clones, 85% to 90% seen once; the top ten hold around 4.4%. Participant-given clinical history determined each cohort assignment. V was pared by 4 bases and J by 1 base, with 5 bases between. The CDR3 consists of 14 residues. Germline CDR1 is KGHSH and CDR2 is LQKENI. The receptor was derived from a woman aged 18 to 35 with acute COVID-19. This sequence joins TRBV18 and TRBJ2-6; D might be TRBD1 (5 bases). Sequenced material: PBMCs or T cells enriched from blood (not recorded which). The CDR3 is CASSQGSGANVLTF. In nucleotides, the CDR3 is TGTGCCAGCTCACAGGGGTCTGGGGCCAACGTCCTGACTTTC.